Included here is one T cell receptor (beta chain) sequence, with context. Its target is not known. This record comes from a study of lymphopenia after photon versus proton radiotherapy. Broader study findings: Photon-treated patients lost naive T cells and TCR diversity; proton-treated stayed stable.

Germline loops: CDR1 SNHLY, CDR2 FYNNEI. The CDR3 is 14 residues long. Here immunoSEQ multiplex PCR was the method, and the copy in TCRdb shows in-frame clones only, minus some. Among tens of thousands of clones listed, roughly 84% were seen once. V is TRBV2 and J is TRBJ2-7; maybe TRBD1 (6 bases). This TCR was sampled from a woman in her seventies with pancreatic cancer. Some clones in this sample may be carry-over from other donors' samples. Sequences were derived from peripheral blood, sampled from a patient treated with proton-based radiotherapy. The CDR3 DNA reads TGTGGCACTGCGGAAGGAAGACAGGCCTACGAGCAGTACTTC. It encodes CGTAEGRQAYEQYF.